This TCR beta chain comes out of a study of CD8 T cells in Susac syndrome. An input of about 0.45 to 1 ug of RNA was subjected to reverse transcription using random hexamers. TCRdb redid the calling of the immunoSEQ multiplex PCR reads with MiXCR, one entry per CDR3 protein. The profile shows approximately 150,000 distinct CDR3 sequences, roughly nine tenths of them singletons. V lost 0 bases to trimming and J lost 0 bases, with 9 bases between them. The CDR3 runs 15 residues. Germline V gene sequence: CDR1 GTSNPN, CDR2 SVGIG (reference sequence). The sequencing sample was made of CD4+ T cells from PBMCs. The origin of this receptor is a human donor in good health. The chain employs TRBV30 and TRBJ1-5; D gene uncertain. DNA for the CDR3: TGTGCCTGGAGTGTAATGGGGTATAGCAATCAGCCCCAGCATTTT. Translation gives CAWSVMGYSNQPQHF.